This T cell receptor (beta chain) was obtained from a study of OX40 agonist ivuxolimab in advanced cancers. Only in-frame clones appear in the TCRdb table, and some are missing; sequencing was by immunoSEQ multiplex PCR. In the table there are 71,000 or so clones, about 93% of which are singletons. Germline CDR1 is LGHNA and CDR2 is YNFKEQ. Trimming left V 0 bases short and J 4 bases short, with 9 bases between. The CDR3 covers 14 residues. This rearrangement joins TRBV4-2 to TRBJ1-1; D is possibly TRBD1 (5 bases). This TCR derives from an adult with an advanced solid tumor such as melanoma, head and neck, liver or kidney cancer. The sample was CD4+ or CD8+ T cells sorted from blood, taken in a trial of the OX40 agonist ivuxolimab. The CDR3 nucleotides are TGTGCCAGCAGCCAAGACCAGGGTTCCACTGAAGCTTTCTTT. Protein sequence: CASSQDQGSTEAFF.